The present T cell receptor beta chain was sequenced within a study of T cell changes during pregnancy in multiple sclerosis. The method was immunoSEQ multiplex PCR; TCRdb's version includes in-frame clones alone and lacks a portion of them. This sample carries some 60,000 clones, around 93% of them seen once, and the ten largest clones take roughly 2.7%. CDR3 length equals 15 residues. Germline V lookup: CDR1 MNHEY, CDR2 SMNVEV (reference sequence). V was pared by 4 bases and J by 3 bases, with 5 bases of the junction left unmatched. The V and J genes are TRBV27 and TRBJ2-1, with 8 bases identical to TRBD1. The TCR sequence derives from a female donor in good health, enrolled as a control in a pregnancy study. Here the sequenced sample was peripheral blood, taken in the second trimester of pregnancy. CDR3 bases: TGTGCCAGCAGTTCCTGGACAGGGCACTACAATGAGCAGTTCTTC. Protein sequence: CASSSWTGHYNEQFF.